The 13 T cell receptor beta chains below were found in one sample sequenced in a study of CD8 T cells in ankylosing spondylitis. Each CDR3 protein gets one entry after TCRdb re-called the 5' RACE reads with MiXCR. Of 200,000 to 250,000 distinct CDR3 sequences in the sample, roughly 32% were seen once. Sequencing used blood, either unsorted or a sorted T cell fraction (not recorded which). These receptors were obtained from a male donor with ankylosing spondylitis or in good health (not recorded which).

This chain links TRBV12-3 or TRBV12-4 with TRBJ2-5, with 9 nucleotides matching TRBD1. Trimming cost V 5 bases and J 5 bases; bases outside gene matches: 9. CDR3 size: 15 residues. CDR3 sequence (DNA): TGTGCCAGCAGTGGTCGGACAGGGGTAGGGGAGACCCAGTACTTC. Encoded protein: CASSGRTGVGETQYF.

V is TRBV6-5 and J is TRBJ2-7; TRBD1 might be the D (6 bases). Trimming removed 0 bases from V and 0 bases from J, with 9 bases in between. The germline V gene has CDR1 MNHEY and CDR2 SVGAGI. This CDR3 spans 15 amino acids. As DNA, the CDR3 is TGTGCCAGCAGTTACTCGCAGGGGAGCTCCTACGAGCAGTACTTC. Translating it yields CASSYSQGSSYEQYF.

The CDR3 coding sequence is TGTGCCAGCAGCTTGGGGGTCCCTTGGGAGACCCAGTACTTC. It translates to CASSLGVPWETQYF. The rearrangement links TRBV5-5 to TRBJ2-5, with D unresolved. The V gene's germline CDR1 is SGHKS and CDR2 YYEKEE (reference sequence). V lost 0 bases and J lost 5, with 11 bases in between. CDR3 length equals 14 residues.

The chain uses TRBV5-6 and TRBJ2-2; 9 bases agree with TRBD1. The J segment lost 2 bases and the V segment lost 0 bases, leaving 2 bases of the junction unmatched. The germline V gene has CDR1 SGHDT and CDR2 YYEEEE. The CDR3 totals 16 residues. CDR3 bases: TGTGCCAGCAGCTTGGGGACAGGGGTCAACACCGGGGAGCTGTTTTTT. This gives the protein CASSLGTGVNTGELFF.

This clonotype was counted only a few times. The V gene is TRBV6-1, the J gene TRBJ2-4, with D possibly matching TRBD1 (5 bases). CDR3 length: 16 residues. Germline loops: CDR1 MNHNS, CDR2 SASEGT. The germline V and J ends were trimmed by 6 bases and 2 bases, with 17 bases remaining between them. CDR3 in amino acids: CASSPAGQGPKNIQYF. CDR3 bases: TGTGCCAGCAGCCCCGCCGGGCAGGGCCCCAAAAACATTCAGTACTTC.

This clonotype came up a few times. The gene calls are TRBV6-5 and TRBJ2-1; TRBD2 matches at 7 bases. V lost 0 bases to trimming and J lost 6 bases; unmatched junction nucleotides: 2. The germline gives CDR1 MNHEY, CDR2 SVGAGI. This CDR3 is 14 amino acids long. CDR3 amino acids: CASSYSSGANEQFF. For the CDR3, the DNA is TGTGCCAGCAGTTACTCGAGCGGGGCCAATGAGCAGTTCTTC.

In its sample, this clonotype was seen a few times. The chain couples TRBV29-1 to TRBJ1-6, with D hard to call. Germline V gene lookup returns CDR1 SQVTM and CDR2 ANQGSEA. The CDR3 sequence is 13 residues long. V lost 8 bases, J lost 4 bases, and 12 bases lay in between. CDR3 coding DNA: TGCAGCACCAGGACCGGATATAATTCACCCCTCCACTTT. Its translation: CSTRTGYNSPLHF.

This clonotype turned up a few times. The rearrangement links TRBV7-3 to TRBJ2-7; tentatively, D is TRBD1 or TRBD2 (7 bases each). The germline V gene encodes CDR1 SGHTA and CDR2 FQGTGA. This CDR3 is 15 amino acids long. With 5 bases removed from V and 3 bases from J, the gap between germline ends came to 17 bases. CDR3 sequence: CASSPSGTVGYEQYF. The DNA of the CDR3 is TGTGCCAGCAGCCCAAGCGGGACAGTAGGCTACGAGCAGTACTTC.

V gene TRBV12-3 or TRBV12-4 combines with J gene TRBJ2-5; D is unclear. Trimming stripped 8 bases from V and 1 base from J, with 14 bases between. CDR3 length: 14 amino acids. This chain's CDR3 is CASSSRALQETQYF. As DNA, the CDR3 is TGTGCCAGCTCCAGCCGGGCCCTCCAAGAGACCCAGTACTTC.

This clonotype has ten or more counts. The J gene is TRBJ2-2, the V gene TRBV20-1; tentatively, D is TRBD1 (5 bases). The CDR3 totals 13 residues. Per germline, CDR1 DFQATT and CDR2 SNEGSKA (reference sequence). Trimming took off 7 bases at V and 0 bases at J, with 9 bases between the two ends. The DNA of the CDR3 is TGCAGTGTTGAGACAGCGAACACCGGGGAGCTGTTTTTT. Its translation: CSVETANTGELFF.

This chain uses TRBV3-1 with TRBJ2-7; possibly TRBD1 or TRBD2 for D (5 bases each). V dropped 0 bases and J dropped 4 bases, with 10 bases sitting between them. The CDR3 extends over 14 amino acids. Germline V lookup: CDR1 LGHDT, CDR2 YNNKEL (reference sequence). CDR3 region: CASSQDSGHYEQYF. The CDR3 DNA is TGTGCCAGCAGCCAAGATTCGGGGCATTACGAGCAGTACTTC.

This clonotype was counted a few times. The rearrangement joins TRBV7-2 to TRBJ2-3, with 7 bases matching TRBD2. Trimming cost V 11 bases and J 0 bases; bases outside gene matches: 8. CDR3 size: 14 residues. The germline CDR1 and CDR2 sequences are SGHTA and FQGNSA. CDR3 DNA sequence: TGTGCCTCGGAAGCGGGGACTAGCACAGATACGCAGTATTTT. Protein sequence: CASEAGTSTDTQYF. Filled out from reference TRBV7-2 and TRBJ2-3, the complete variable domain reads GAGVSQSPSNKVTEKGKDVELRCDPISGHTALYWYRQSLGQGLEFLIYFQGNSAPDKSGLPSDRFSAERTGGSVSTLTIQRTQQEDSAVYLCASEAGTSTDTQYFGPGTRLTVL.

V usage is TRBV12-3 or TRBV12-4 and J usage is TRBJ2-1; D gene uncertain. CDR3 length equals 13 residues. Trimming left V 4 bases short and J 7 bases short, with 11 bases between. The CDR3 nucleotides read TGTGCCAGCAGTTCCCCTAACCTAAATGAGCAGTTCTTC. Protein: CASSSPNLNEQFF.